This TCR beta chain is drawn from a study of blood T cells in healthy people across ages. With 3 bases removed from V and 7 bases from J, the gap between germline ends came to 6 bases. CDR1 and CDR2 from the germline V gene are WNHNN and SYGVQD (reference sequence). CDR3 length: 12 residues. Primers used in a second PCR of about 7 to 12 cycles were a sample-barcoded 5' primer and a J-beta primer mix. TCRdb fed the 5' RACE reads into MiXCR, producing one record per CDR3 protein. The sample holds more than 650,000 distinct CDR3 sequences, around 25% seen once. This sample also appeared in a second study, on T cells of mothers and their children.

Sequenced sample: blood. The clonotype comes from a boy aged 10-17 years in good health. The chain couples TRBV10-1 to TRBJ1-4; D uncertain. The CDR3 protein is CASSDGVEKLFF. The CDR3 nucleotides are TGCGCCAGCAGTGACGGAGTTGAAAAACTGTTTTTT.